This T cell receptor (beta chain) was identified during a study of blood T cell repertoires in COVID-19 (dated by TCRdb to about 2020). With regard to the full study: The collaborator samples originated in the United States, Italy and Spain and spanned the acute and convalescent phases of COVID-19. The repertoires were released in a freely available public database meant as a resource for research on the immune response to SARS-CoV-2. The dataset comprised deeply sampled blood TCRbeta repertoires from subjects exposed to, actively infected with, or recovered from COVID-19. HLA class I and class II types, where available, came from metadata supplied by the sample provider rather than from assay-based typing. Sample metadata almost always included a de-identified subject ID, COVID-19 status, age in years and sex. The material from the prospective study consisted of cDNA or gDNA derived from T cells, B-cell-depleted T cells, or PBMCs. Samples were obtained from the ongoing ImmuneRACE study (first 160 participants) and from about 1,300 subjects provided by 6 global collaborators.

The CDR3 sequence holds 13 residues, the cysteine and phenylalanine included. The kept DNA is CDR3 alone, 39 bases in frame from the first base. In the germline V gene, CDR1 corresponds to SQVTM and CDR2 to ANQGSEA. V drops 7 bases and J drops 4 bases, leaving 16 bases in between. The count of this clone is one. No cognate antigen has been identified for it. Base qualities were left out, and no much larger clone turns up one base away. General study outcomes and caveats: The quantity of clinical and demographic metadata differed by source and by participant and was supplied without curation.

The immunoSEQ Assay, a bias-controlled multiplex PCR, was used to amplify TCRbeta CDR3 regions from genomic DNA. Per the authors' processing: The number of nucleated cells in each sample was estimated from the amplification of reference gene primers within the assay. Sequence reads were collapsed and filtered to measure the absolute abundance of every unique TCRbeta CDR3 rearrangement. For each sample, productive Simpson clonality was calculated by taking the square root of Simpson's diversity index across productive rearrangements. TCRdb provides this immuneACCESS table in a form limited to in-frame rearrangements. Some clones are lacking; in checked studies, under half of them reflect an unresolved V gene, and why the rest are absent is not known. The V and J calls and clone size are taken from that table; D and trimming were inferred from the DNA. This sample comprises 100,000 to 120,000 clones, 65% to 85% of them detected only once. Together, the top ten hold 1.5% to 1.7% of the sample.

The collaborating institutions used their own protocols to collect whole blood in K2EDTA tubes. Collaborator samples were shipped for TCRbeta analysis as frozen whole blood, isolated PBMCs, or DNA extracted from either sample type. The chain links TRBV29-1 with TRBJ1-2; a tentative D match to TRBD1 spans 6 bases. This receptor was identified in a man in his forties or fifties with acute or convalescent COVID-19. Sample: peripheral blood. The sequenced DNA: TGCAGCGCCGGACAGCCCTCCGGCTATGGCTACACCTTC. Protein translation: CSAGQPSGYGYTF.